Listed below are T cell receptor beta chains from one sample, sequenced in a study of blood T cell repertoires in COVID-19. Profiled with immunoSEQ multiplex PCR; TCRdb holds only in-frame clones, not every one. Of about 40,000 clones in the sample, 70% to 90% were seen once. Sequenced material: peripheral blood. The receptors were sampled from a human donor in a cohort sampled during active COVID-19. The CDR3 runs from the conserved cysteine through the conserved F or W. A D gene is named only where the DNA matches it firmly. Expanded clones get a size class; other rows say once, few or many, or leave the size out.

d_gene	abundance	j_gene	v_gene	CDR3nt	CDR3aa
NA	NA	TRBJ1-2	TRBV12-3/TRBV12-4	TGTGCCAGCAGTTTGGGCGATGGCTACACCTTC	CASSLGDGYTF
NA	NA	TRBJ2-2	TRBV5-1	TGCGCCAGCAGCATCCCACAAACGAACACCGGGGAGCTGTTTTTT	CASSIPQTNTGELFF
TRBD2	NA	TRBJ2-1	TRBV7-9	TGTGCCAGCAGCCCCGGTCCTCTAGCGGGGGGGCGGAATGAGCAGTTCTTC	CASSPGPLAGGRNEQFF
NA	NA	TRBJ1-5	TRBV6-5	TGTGCCAGCAGTTACTCGAGCAGGCTTAGCAATCAGCCCCAGCATTTT	CASSYSSRLSNQPQHF
TRBD2	NA	TRBJ2-4	TRBV19	TGTGCCAGTACGGTAGCGGGGATAAACATTCAGTACTTC	CASTVAGINIQYF
NA	NA	TRBJ2-2	TRBV5-1	TGCGCCAGCAGCCAAGTAGCGTTTACGGCCGGGGAGCTGTTTTTT	CASSQVAFTAGELFF
TRBD1	once	TRBJ1-5	TRBV11-3	TGTGCCAGCAGCACCCCGTACAGGGGGCCTCGGCCCCAGCATTTT	CASSTPYRGPRPQHF
TRBD2	NA	TRBJ2-1	TRBV7-9	TGTGCCAGCAGCTTAGAGACTAGCGGGGGAGAGCAGTTCTTC	CASSLETSGGEQFF
NA	NA	TRBJ2-1	TRBV7-9	TGTGCCAGCAGCTCGCCCGCCTTGGAGGCGTTCTTC	CASSSPALEAFF
NA	NA	TRBJ1-1	TRBV19	TGTGCCAGTACTCCAGACAGGAACACTGAAGCTTTCTTT	CASTPDRNTEAFF
TRBD2	NA	TRBJ2-1	TRBV5-1	TGCGCCAGCAGGATCGAAACTAGCGGCCTACTCGGAGAGCAGTTCTTC	CASRIETSGLLGEQFF
NA	NA	TRBJ2-1	TRBV5-1	TGCGCCAGCAGCTTCCAGGGGGGACCCCTGGGAGGAGAGCAGTTCTTC	CASSFQGGPLGGEQFF
NA	NA	TRBJ1-1	TRBV6-5	TGTGCCAGCAGCCTTCCCCCTAAGCGGGCCACTGAAGCTTTCTTT	CASSLPPKRATEAFF
NA	NA	TRBJ1-1	TRBV6-5	TGTGCCAGCAGTCCTGGGAGGTCTGAAGCTTTCTTT	CASSPGRSEAFF
NA	few	TRBJ2-3	TRBV6-5	TGTGCCAGCAGACCCGAGGGACTGACAGATACGCAGTATTTT	CASRPEGLTDTQYF
NA	NA	TRBJ1-4	TRBV19	TGTGCCAGTAGTATCGCCAGGGAGGATGAAAAACTGTTTTTT	CASSIAREDEKLFF
TRBD1	once	TRBJ2-1	TRBV2	TGTGCCAGCAGTGAATCGGGACAGGGGTACAATGAGCAGTTCTTC	CASSESGQGYNEQFF
NA	NA	TRBJ2-2	TRBV7-9	TGTGCCAGCACGCCCGGGTCCGTCAGGGGCACCGGGGAGCTGTTTTTT	CASTPGSVRGTGELFF
NA	NA	TRBJ1-4	TRBV27	TGTGCCAGCAGTTCCGCCAGTAGGGGTAATGAAAAACTGTTTTTT	CASSSASRGNEKLFF
NA	NA	TRBJ2-1	TRBV4-1	TGCGCCAGCAGCAAAGGGAACAGTCTCGATGAGCAGTTCTTC	CASSKGNSLDEQFF
TRBD1	NA	TRBJ2-7	TRBV3-1/TRBV3-2	TGTGCCAGCAGCCATTCTACAGGGGTGGGGGAGCAGTACTTC	CASSHSTGVGEQYF
TRBD1	NA	TRBJ2-1	TRBV7-9	TGTGCCAGCAGCTTACTGACAGGGTTCAGCAATGAGCAGTTCTTC	CASSLLTGFSNEQFF
TRBD2	NA	TRBJ2-2	TRBV9	TGTGCCAGCAGACCGGGACTAGTCACCGGGGAGCTGTTTTTT	CASRPGLVTGELFF
NA	NA	TRBJ1-6	TRBV12-5	TGTGCTAGTGGCTCAACAGGGAGCTCCTATAATTCACCCCTCCACTTT	CASGSTGSSYNSPLHF
TRBD1	NA	TRBJ2-1	TRBV7-9	TGTGCCAGCAGCCCGATGGGACAGGAGTTGAACAATGAGCAGTTCTTC	CASSPMGQELNNEQFF
NA	NA	TRBJ2-1	TRBV12-3/TRBV12-4	TGTGCCAGCAGTTTGACTCGCTACAATGAGCAGTTCTTC	CASSLTRYNEQFF
NA	NA	TRBJ2-1	TRBV10-3	TGTGCCATCAGGGCGGACACAAGCGATGAGCAGTTCTTC	CAIRADTSDEQFF